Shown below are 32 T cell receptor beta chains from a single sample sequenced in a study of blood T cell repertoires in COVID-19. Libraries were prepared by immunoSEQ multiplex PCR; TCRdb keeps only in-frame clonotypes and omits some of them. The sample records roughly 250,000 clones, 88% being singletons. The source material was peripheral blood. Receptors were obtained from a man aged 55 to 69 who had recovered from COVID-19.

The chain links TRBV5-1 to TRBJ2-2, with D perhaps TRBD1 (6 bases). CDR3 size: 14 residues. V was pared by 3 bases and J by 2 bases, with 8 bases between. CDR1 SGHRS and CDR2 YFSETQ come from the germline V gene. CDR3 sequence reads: CASSSGTNTGELFF. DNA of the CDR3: TGCGCCAGCAGCTCCGGGACAAACACCGGGGAGCTGTTTTTT.

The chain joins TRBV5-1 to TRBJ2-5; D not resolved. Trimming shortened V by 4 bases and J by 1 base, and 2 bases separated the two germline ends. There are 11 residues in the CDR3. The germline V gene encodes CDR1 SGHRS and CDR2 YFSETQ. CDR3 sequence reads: CASSLQETQYF. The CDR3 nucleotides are TGCGCCAGCAGCCTCCAAGAGACCCAGTACTTC.

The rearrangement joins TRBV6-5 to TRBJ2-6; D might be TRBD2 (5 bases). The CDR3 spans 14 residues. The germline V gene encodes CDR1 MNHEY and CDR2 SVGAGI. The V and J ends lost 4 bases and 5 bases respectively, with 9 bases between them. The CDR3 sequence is CASSSGSWANVLTF. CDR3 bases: TGTGCCAGCAGTTCGGGATCGTGGGCCAACGTCCTGACTTTC.

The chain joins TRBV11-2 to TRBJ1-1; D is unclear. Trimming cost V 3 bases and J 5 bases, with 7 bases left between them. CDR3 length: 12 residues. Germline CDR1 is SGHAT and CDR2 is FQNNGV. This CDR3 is CASSFPGTEAFF. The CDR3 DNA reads TGTGCCAGCAGCTTCCCGGGTACTGAAGCTTTCTTT.

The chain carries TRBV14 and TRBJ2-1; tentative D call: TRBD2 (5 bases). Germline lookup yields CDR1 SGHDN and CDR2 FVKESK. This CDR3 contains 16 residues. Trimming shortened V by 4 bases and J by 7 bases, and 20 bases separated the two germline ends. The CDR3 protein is CASSRMLVGVINEQFF. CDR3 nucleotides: TGTGCCAGCAGCCGGATGCTGGTGGGAGTGATAAATGAGCAGTTCTTC.

CDR3 region: CASSQDRSAGRSYEQYF. As DNA, the CDR3 is TGTGCCAGCAGCCAAGACAGATCAGCAGGGCGGTCCTACGAGCAGTACTTC. The chain uses TRBV14 and TRBJ2-7; a weak D match, TRBD1 (5 bases). V was shortened by 0 bases and J by 1 base, with 16 bases between the two germline ends. Germline V gives CDR1 SGHDN, CDR2 FVKESK. The length of the CDR3 is 17 residues.

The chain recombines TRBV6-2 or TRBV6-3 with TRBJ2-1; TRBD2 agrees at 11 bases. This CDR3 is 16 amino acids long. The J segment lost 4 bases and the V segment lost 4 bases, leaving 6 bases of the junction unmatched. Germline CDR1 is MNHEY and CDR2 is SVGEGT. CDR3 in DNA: TGTGCCAGCAGTTCATATAGCGGGGGGGCATACAATGAGCAGTTCTTC. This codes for CASSSYSGGAYNEQFF.

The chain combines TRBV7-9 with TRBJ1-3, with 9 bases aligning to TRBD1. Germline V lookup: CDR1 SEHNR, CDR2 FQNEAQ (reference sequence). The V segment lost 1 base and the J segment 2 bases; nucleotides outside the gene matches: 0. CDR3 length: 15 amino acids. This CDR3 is CASSLGQGAGNTIYF. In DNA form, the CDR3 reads TGTGCCAGCAGCTTAGGACAGGGGGCTGGAAACACCATATATTTT.

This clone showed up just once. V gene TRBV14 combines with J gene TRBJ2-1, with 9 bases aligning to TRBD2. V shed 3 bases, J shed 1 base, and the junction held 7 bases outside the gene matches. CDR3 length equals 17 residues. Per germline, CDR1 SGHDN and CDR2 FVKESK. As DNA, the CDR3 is TGTGCCAGCAGCCAGATGCGGCTAGCGGGGTCCTACAATGAGCAGTTCTTC. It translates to CASSQMRLAGSYNEQFF.

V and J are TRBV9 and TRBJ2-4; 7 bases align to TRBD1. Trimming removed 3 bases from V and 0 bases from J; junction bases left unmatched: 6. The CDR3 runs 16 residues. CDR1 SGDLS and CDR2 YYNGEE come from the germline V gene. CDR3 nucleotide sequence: TGTGCCAGCAGCGCCTCGGGACAGTTAGCCAAAAACATTCAGTACTTC. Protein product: CASSASGQLAKNIQYF.

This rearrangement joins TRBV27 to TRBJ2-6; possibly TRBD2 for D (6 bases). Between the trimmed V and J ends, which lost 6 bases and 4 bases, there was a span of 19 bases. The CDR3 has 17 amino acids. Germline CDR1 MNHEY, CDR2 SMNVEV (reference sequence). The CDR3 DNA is TGTGCCAGCAGCCAAGCTGGAGGGAGGTCGGGGGCCAACGTCCTGACTTTC. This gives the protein CASSQAGGRSGANVLTF. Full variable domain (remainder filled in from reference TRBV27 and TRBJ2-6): EAQVTQNPRYLITVTGKKLTVTCSQNMNHEYMSWYRQDPGLGLRQIYYSMNVEVTDKGDVPEGYKVSRKEKRNFPLILESPSPNQTSLYFCASSQAGGRSGANVLTFGAGSRLTVL.

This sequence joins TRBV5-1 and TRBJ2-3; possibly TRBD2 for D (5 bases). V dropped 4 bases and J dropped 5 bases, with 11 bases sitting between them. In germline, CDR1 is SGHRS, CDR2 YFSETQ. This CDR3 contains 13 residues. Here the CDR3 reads CASSLDSEDTQYF. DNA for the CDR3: TGCGCCAGCAGCCTGGATAGCGAAGATACGCAGTATTTT.

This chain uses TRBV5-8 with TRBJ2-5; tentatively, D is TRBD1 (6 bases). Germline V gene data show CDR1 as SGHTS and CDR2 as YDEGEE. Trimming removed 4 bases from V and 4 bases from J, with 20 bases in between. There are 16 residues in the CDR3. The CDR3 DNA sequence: TGTGCCAGCAGCATTACCGGGACAATGAAGTCAGAGACCCAGTACTTC. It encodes CASSITGTMKSETQYF. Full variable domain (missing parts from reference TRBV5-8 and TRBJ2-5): EAGVTQSPTHLIKTRGQQATLRCSPISGHTSVYWYQQALGLGLQFLLWYDEGEERNRGNFPPRFSGRQFPNYSSELNVNALELEDSALYLCASSITGTMKSETQYFGPGTRLLVL.

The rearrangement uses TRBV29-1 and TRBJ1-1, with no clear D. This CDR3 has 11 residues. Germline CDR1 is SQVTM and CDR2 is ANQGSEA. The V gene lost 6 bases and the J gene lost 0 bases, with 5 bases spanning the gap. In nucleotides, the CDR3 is TGCAGCGTCACGGTGAACACTGAAGCTTTCTTT. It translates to CSVTVNTEAFF.

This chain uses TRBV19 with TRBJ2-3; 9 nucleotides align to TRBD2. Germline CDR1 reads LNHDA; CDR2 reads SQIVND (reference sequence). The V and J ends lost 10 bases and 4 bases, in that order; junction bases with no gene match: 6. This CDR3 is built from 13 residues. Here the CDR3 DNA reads TGTGCCACGAGGACTAGCGCCGCAGATACGCAGTATTTT. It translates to CATRTSAADTQYF.

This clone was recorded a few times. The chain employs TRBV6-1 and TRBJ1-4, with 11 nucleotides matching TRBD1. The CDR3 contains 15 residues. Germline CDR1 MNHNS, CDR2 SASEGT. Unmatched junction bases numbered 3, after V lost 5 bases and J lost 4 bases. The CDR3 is CASSLGTGGNEKLFF. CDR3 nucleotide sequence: TGTGCCAGCAGTTTAGGGACAGGGGGTAATGAAAAACTGTTTTTT.

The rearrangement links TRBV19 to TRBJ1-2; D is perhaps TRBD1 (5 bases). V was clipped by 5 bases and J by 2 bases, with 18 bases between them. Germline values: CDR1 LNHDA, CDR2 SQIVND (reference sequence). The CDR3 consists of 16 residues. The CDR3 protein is CASSQARDVKNYGYTF. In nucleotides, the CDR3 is TGTGCCAGTAGTCAAGCCAGGGATGTGAAGAACTATGGCTACACCTTC.

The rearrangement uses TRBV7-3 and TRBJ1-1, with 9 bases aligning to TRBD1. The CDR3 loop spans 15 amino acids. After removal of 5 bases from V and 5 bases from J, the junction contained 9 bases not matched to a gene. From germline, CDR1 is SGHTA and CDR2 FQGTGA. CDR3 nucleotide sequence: TGTGCCAGCAGCGCCGAGGGACAGGGTTTGACTGAAGCTTTCTTT. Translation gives CASSAEGQGLTEAFF.

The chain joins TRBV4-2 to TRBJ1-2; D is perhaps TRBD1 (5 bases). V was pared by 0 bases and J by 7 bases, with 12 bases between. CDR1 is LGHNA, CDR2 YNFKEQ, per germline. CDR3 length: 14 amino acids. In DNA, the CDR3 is TGTGCCAGCAGCCAAGATGGGGGAGGGAGTGGCTACACCTTC. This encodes CASSQDGGGSGYTF.

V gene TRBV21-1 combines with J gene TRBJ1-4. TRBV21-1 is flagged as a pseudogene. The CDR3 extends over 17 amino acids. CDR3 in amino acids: CASSLGTRGFGGEKLFF. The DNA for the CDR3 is TGTGCCAGCAGCTTGGGGACCCGGGGTTTCGGGGGGGAAAAACTGTTTTTT.

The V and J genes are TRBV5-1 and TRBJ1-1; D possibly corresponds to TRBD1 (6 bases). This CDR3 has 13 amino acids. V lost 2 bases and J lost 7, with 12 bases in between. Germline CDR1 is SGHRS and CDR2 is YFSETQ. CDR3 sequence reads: CASSLGTTSEAFF. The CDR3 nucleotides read TGCGCCAGCAGCTTAGGGACAACCAGTGAAGCTTTCTTT.

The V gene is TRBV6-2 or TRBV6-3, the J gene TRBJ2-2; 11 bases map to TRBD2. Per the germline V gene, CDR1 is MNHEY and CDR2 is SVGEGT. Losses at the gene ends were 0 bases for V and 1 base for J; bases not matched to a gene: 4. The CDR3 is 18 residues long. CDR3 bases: TGTGCCAGCAGTTACTCGACTAGCGGGGCTATGAACACCGGGGAGCTGTTTTTT. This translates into CASSYSTSGAMNTGELFF.

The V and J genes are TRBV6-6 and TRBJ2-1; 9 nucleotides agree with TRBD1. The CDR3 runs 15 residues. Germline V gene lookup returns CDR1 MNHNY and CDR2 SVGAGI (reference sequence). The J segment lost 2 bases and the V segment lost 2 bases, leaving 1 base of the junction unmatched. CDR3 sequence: CASSYGTGTYNEQFF. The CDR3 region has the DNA TGTGCCAGCAGTTACGGGACAGGGACCTACAATGAGCAGTTCTTC.

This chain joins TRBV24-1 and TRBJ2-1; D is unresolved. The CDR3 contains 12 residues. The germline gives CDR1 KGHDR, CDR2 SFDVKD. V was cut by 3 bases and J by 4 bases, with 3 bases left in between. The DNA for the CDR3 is TGTGCCACCAGTGATGAGTACAATGAGCAGTTCTTC. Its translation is CATSDEYNEQFF.

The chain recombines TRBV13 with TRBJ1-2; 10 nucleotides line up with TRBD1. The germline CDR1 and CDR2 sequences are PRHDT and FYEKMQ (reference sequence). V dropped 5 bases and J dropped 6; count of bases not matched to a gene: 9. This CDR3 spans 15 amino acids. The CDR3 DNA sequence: TGTGCCAGCAGCCGCGAGCCGGACAGGGGGAATGGCTACACCTTC. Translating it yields CASSREPDRGNGYTF.

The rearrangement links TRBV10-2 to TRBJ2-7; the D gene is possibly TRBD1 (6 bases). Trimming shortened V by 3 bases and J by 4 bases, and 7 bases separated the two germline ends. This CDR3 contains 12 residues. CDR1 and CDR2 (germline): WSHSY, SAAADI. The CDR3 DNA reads TGCGCCAGCAGTGAAGGGGGTTACGAGCAGTACTTC. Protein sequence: CASSEGGYEQYF.

The CDR3 DNA reads TGTGCCAGCAGCTTAGAAGCAGGCTCCTACGAGCAGTACTTC. It encodes CASSLEAGSYEQYF. This chain connects TRBV11-2 to TRBJ2-7; the D is unclear. Germline-derived CDR1 and CDR2 are SGHAT and FQNNGV. This CDR3 spans 14 amino acids. V was pared by 0 bases and J by 0 bases, with 6 bases between.

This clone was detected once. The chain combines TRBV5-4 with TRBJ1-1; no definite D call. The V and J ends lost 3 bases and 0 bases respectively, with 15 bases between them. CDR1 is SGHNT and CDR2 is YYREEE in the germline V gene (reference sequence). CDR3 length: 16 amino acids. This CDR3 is CASSSRREGVNTEAFF. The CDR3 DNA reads TGTGCCAGCAGCTCGCGGAGGGAGGGCGTGAACACTGAAGCTTTCTTT.

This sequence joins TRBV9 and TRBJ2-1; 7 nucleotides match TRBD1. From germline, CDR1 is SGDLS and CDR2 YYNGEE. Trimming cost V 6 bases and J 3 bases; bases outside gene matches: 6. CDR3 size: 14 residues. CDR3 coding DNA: TGTGCCAGCACCTATAGGGACAGCTACAATGAGCAGTTCTTC. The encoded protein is CASTYRDSYNEQFF.

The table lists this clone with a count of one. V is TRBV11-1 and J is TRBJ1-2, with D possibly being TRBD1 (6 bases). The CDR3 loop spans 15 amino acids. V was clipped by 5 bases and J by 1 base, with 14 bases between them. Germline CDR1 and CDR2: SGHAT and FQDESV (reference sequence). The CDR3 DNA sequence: TGTGCCAGCAGCCTGGACAGAGGAAGTAACTATGGCTACACCTTC. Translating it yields CASSLDRGSNYGYTF.

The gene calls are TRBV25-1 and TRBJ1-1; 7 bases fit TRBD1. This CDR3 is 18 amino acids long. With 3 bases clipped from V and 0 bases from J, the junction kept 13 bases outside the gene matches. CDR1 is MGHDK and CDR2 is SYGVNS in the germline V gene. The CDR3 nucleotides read TGTGCCAGCAGTGAGAGTCGCGGAGGGGGCGGAATGAACACTGAAGCTTTCTTT. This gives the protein CASSESRGGGGMNTEAFF.

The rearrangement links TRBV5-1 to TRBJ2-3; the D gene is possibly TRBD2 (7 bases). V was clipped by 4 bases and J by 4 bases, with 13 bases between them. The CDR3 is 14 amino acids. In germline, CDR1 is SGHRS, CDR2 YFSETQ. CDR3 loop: CASSPRGGPDTQYF. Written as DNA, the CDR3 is TGCGCCAGCAGCCCAAGGGGGGGCCCAGATACGCAGTATTTT.